The 31 T cell receptor beta chains listed next were all sequenced from one sample in a study of shared clonotypes between healthy human individuals. Repertoires were generated with immunoSEQ multiplex PCR, while TCRdb's copy carries only in-frame clones and drops some. The data show more than 2 million clones, around 95% seen once. Sequenced sample: naive CD4+ T cells sorted from blood. The subset here: CD45RA+ positively selected. The receptors come from a man between 18 and 35 years old in good health.

This chain's CDR3 is CASSPEQKTEAFF. CDR3 bases: TGTGCCAGCTCACCGGAACAGAAAACTGAAGCTTTCTTT. The chain has TRBV18 and TRBJ1-1; D not resolved. Germline V CDR1 and CDR2: KGHSH, LQKENI. The CDR3 covers 13 residues. The germline V and J ends were trimmed by 3 bases and 5 bases, with 10 bases remaining between them.

The CDR3 here is CASRRTGSSGANVLTF. The DNA of the CDR3 is TGCGCCAGCAGGAGGACAGGGAGCTCTGGGGCCAACGTCCTGACTTTC. The rearrangement links TRBV4-1 to TRBJ2-6; 8 bases match TRBD1. Trimming at V came to 6 bases and at J to 0 bases, leaving 4 bases not matched to a gene. Per germline, CDR1 MGHRA and CDR2 YSYEKL. CDR3 length: 16 amino acids.

This sequence joins TRBV5-1 and TRBJ2-5; 9 nucleotides align to TRBD1. The CDR3 is made up of 19 amino acids. Trimming took 0 bases from V and 5 from J; bases not matched to a gene: 17. Germline-derived CDR1 and CDR2 are SGHRS and YFSETQ. The CDR3 region is CASSLGTGAITSPGETQYF. For the CDR3, the DNA is TGCGCCAGCAGCTTGGGGACAGGGGCCATAACCTCCCCGGGGGAGACCCAGTACTTC.

The table lists this clone with a count of one. J is TRBJ2-2 and V is TRBV10-3; D ambiguous. V was shortened by 8 bases and J by 8 bases, with 15 bases between the two germline ends. From germline, CDR1 is ENHRY and CDR2 SYGVKD. The CDR3 extends over 13 amino acids. The CDR3 region has the DNA TGTGCCATCGGTTTACTCGGTGCGGGGGAGCTGTTTTTT. This codes for CAIGLLGAGELFF.

The J gene is TRBJ1-5, the V gene TRBV6-1; D not certain. This CDR3 spans 14 amino acids. CDR1 is MNHNS and CDR2 is SASEGT in the germline V gene. The CDR3 DNA is TGTGCTATCGAAGGAGGTTATAGCAATCAGCCCCAGCATTTT. Its translation is CAIEGGYSNQPQHF.

V usage is TRBV11-2 and J usage is TRBJ2-7; D perhaps matches TRBD2 (6 bases). V gave up 5 bases and J gave up 3 bases, with 17 bases separating them. The germline gives CDR1 SGHAT, CDR2 FQNNGV. This CDR3 spans 15 amino acids. CDR3 coding DNA: TGTGCCAGCAGCCCCCCGACTAGGATGGACTACGAGCAGTACTTC. Its protein product is CASSPPTRMDYEQYF.

This chain uses TRBV28 with TRBJ1-4; 12 bases match TRBD1. In germline, CDR1 is MDHEN, CDR2 SYDVKM. Trimming took 8 bases from V and 10 from J; bases not matched to a gene: 14. This CDR3 spans 16 amino acids. CDR3 coding DNA: TGTGCCAGCGGAAATAGGGTCGGGACAGGGGGCGGAAAACTGTTTTTT. This sequence encodes CASGNRVGTGGGKLFF.

V gene TRBV11-2 combines with J gene TRBJ2-7; D unresolved. The CDR3 spans 15 residues. The V end lost 2 bases, the J end lost 0 bases, and 11 bases lay between the germline ends. The germline V gene has CDR1 SGHAT and CDR2 FQNNGV. CDR3 bases: TGTGCCAGCAGCTTAAGGCAGTCCGGCTCCTACGAGCAGTACTTC. Amino acids: CASSLRQSGSYEQYF.

This clone was observed once. The chain couples TRBV21-1 to TRBJ2-6; the table's D call, TRBD1, has no DNA check behind it. TRBV21-1 is labeled a pseudogene. This CDR3 contains 15 residues. Here the CDR3 reads CPWADHSLWANVLTF. In DNA, the CDR3 is TGTCCTTGGGCAGACCACTCTTTATGGGCCAACGTCCTGACTTTC.

The chain uses TRBV5-1 and TRBJ2-3; 7 nucleotides line up with TRBD1. The CDR3 contains 16 residues. V was pared by 0 bases and J by 3 bases, with 7 bases of the junction left unmatched. The germline V gene has CDR1 SGHRS and CDR2 YFSETQ. This CDR3 is CASSLAGDSLTDTQYF. DNA of the CDR3: TGCGCCAGCAGCTTGGCCGGGGACAGTTTAACAGATACGCAGTATTTT.

This sequence joins TRBV6-1 and TRBJ1-4; 10 nucleotides align to TRBD1. The CDR3 totals 15 residues. The J segment lost 8 bases and the V segment lost 5 bases, leaving 8 bases of the junction unmatched. CDR1 is MNHNS and CDR2 is SASEGT in the germline V gene. The CDR3 here is CASSSGTGVREKLFF. The CDR3 DNA is TGTGCCAGCAGTTCTGGGACAGGGGTTAGGGAAAAACTGTTTTTT.

The chain is built from TRBV9 and TRBJ2-3, with TRBD1 identical over 7 bases. The CDR3 totals 14 residues. Germline CDR1 and CDR2: SGDLS and YYNGEE. The V gene end was trimmed by 3 bases and the J gene end by 4 bases; junction bases not matched to a gene: 5. The CDR3 DNA follows: TGTGCCAGCAGCGCTCGACAGGGCGCAGATACGCAGTATTTT. This translates into CASSARQGADTQYF.

The CDR3 here is CASSEFMVGQPQHF. The CDR3 coding sequence is TGTGCCAGCAGTGAATTTATGGTTGGGCAGCCCCAGCATTTT. The chain couples TRBV6-1 to TRBJ1-5; D unresolved. The CDR3 is 14 amino acids. The germline V gene encodes CDR1 MNHNS and CDR2 SASEGT. V gave up 2 bases and J gave up 7 bases, with 12 bases separating them.

The J gene is TRBJ2-4, the V gene TRBV30, with D maybe TRBD2 (6 bases). V was shortened by 2 bases and J by 1 base, with 12 bases between the two germline ends. Germline V lookup: CDR1 GTSNPN, CDR2 SVGIG (reference sequence). This CDR3 comprises 15 residues. In nucleotides, the CDR3 is TGTGCCTGGAGTCGGGAGTTTGGGGCCAAAAACATTCAGTACTTC. This encodes CAWSREFGAKNIQYF.

This chain links TRBV29-1 with TRBJ2-7; 9 bases align to TRBD1. This CDR3 has 14 amino acids. J gave up 4 bases and V 6 bases, and 10 bases lay outside the gene matches. Germline assignment: CDR1 SQVTM and CDR2 ANQGSEA. This chain's CDR3 is CSVASGTGRYEQYF. The CDR3 coding sequence is TGCAGCGTCGCCTCCGGGACAGGGAGATACGAGCAGTACTTC.

The chain joins TRBV5-4 to TRBJ2-3; D perhaps matches TRBD2 (7 bases). In germline, CDR1 is SGHNT, CDR2 YYREEE (reference sequence). This CDR3 is built from 16 residues. The V and J ends lost 1 base and 5 bases respectively, with 17 bases between them. The CDR3: CASSLNRGASQDTQYF. CDR3 sequence (DNA): TGTGCCAGCAGCTTGAACCGGGGGGCTTCACAAGATACGCAGTATTTT.

Note on this clone: Other nucleotide sequences in the sample specify the same CDR3. The rearrangement joins TRBV30 to TRBJ1-5; no clear D. Trimming cost V 2 bases and J 0 bases, with 5 bases left between them. Germline V gene lookup returns CDR1 GTSNPN and CDR2 SVGIG (reference sequence). CDR3 length equals 13 residues. CDR3 sequence (DNA): TGTGCCTGGAGTCCGGGTAGCAATCAGCCCCAGCATTTT. Protein sequence: CAWSPGSNQPQHF.

This rearrangement joins TRBV5-1 to TRBJ2-7; 7 bases agree with TRBD2. Per the germline V gene, CDR1 is SGHRS and CDR2 is YFSETQ. After removal of 0 bases from V and 5 bases from J, the junction contained 5 bases not matched to a gene. CDR3 length equals 14 residues. The CDR3 DNA reads as TGCGCCAGCAGCTTGGTGGCGGGAGCAAACGAGCAGTACTTC. As protein: CASSLVAGANEQYF.

The chain employs TRBV7-9 and TRBJ2-1; D ambiguous. V was clipped by 4 bases and J by 9 bases, with 13 bases between them. Germline V gives CDR1 SEHNR, CDR2 FQNEAQ (reference sequence). The CDR3 runs 13 residues. The CDR3: CASSSPWAGEQFF. The CDR3 nucleotides read TGTGCCAGCAGCTCCCCGTGGGCTGGTGAGCAGTTCTTC.

The rearrangement joins TRBV2 to TRBJ2-2; D might be TRBD1 or TRBD2, each matching 5 bases. Germline V gives CDR1 SNHLY, CDR2 FYNNEI. V was trimmed by 5 bases and J by 2 bases, leaving 18 bases between them. The CDR3 runs 17 residues. The CDR3, as DNA: TGTGCCAGCAGTTTAATTTCCGGGACGGTTAACACCGGGGAGCTGTTTTTT. This encodes CASSLISGTVNTGELFF.

This chain links TRBV29-1 with TRBJ1-1, with D unresolved. This CDR3 is 10 amino acids long. In germline, CDR1 is SQVTM, CDR2 ANQGSEA. V shed 2 bases and J shed 11 bases, with 9 bases lying between them. The DNA of the CDR3 is TGCAGCGTTGAAACGGGTAAGGCTTTCTTT. Its protein is CSVETGKAFF.

Concerning this clone: Other DNA sequences in the same sample also yield this CDR3. The gene calls are TRBV2 and TRBJ2-3, with 7 bases matching TRBD2. CDR3 length: 15 amino acids. V was pared by 6 bases and J by 0 bases, with 6 bases of the junction left unmatched. Per germline, CDR1 SNHLY and CDR2 FYNNEI. CDR3 bases: TGTGCCAGCAGGGCCTGGGGAGGGAGCACAGATACGCAGTATTTT. Translation: CASRAWGGSTDTQYF.

V usage is TRBV2 and J usage is TRBJ2-1; 10 bases agree with TRBD2. Per the germline V gene, CDR1 is SNHLY and CDR2 is FYNNEI. Losses at the gene ends were 6 bases for V and 0 bases for J; bases not matched to a gene: 11. The CDR3 has 18 amino acids. The CDR3, as DNA: TGTGCCAGCAGGCCCGGGACTAGCGATAGGGGCTCCTACAATGAGCAGTTCTTC. Its translation: CASRPGTSDRGSYNEQFF.

On this clone itself: Other DNA sequences in the sample encode the same CDR3. The J gene is TRBJ2-5, the V gene TRBV10-3; the D is unclear. The CDR3 length is 13 residues. The germline gives CDR1 ENHRY, CDR2 SYGVKD. The V end lost 0 bases, the J end lost 5 bases, and 7 bases lay between the germline ends. The CDR3 sequence is CAISESGWETQYF. The CDR3 DNA reads TGTGCCATCAGTGAGTCGGGGTGGGAGACCCAGTACTTC.

The chain joins TRBV6-6 to TRBJ1-2; D remains unclear. V was clipped by 5 bases and J by 9 bases, with 13 bases between them. CDR1 and CDR2 (germline): MNHNY, SVGAGI (reference sequence). This CDR3 has 12 residues. CDR3 coding DNA: TGTGCCAGCAGTGAGGGTGGCCTAAGCTACACCTTC. This encodes CASSEGGLSYTF.

The rearrangement joins TRBV30 to TRBJ2-6; D is perhaps TRBD1 (6 bases). Trimming removed 5 bases from V and 7 bases from J, with 12 bases in between. Germline CDR1 is GTSNPN and CDR2 is SVGIG (reference sequence). The CDR3 is made up of 13 amino acids. As DNA, the CDR3 is TGTGCCTGGGATCCCGGGACAGCCAACGTCCTGACTTTC. As protein: CAWDPGTANVLTF.

DNA of the CDR3: TGCAGCGTTGAACCCGACAGCTATGGCTACACCTTC. This codes for CSVEPDSYGYTF. This sequence joins TRBV29-1 and TRBJ1-2; D perhaps matches TRBD1 (5 bases). CDR3 size: 12 residues. Germline loops: CDR1 SQVTM, CDR2 ANQGSEA. Trimming shortened V by 2 bases and J by 4 bases, and 8 bases separated the two germline ends.

V is TRBV6-5 and J is TRBJ2-7; D is unresolved. Trimming stripped 0 bases from V and 7 bases from J, with 16 bases between. The V gene's germline CDR1 is MNHEY and CDR2 SVGAGI. The CDR3 consists of 15 residues. The CDR3 sequence: CASSYSNVYPREQYF. CDR3 coding DNA: TGTGCCAGCAGTTACTCGAACGTATACCCCAGGGAGCAGTACTTC.

The V gene is TRBV21-1, the J gene TRBJ2-7; TRBD2 reflects the table's D call only, with no check against the DNA. TRBV21-1 is a pseudogene. The CDR3 covers 13 residues. CDR3 residues: CASSKEAVYEQYF. In DNA, the CDR3 is TGTGCCAGCAGCAAAGAGGCGGTGTACGAGCAGTACTTC.

The chain uses TRBV7-9 and TRBJ2-1; 11 bases align to TRBD2. Per the germline V gene, CDR1 is SEHNR and CDR2 is FQNEAQ (reference sequence). The V gene end was trimmed by 5 bases and the J gene end by 10 bases; junction bases not matched to a gene: 4. This CDR3 region has 13 residues. CDR3 sequence: CASSDRLAGEQFF. The CDR3 coding sequence is TGTGCCAGCAGCGATCGACTAGCGGGGGAGCAGTTCTTC. The variable domain in full, completed from reference TRBV7-9 and TRBJ2-1, reads DTGVSQNPRHKITKRGQNVTFRCDPISEHNRLYWYRQTLGQGPEFLTYFQNEAQLEKSRLLSDRFSAERPKGSFSTLEIQRTEQGDSAMYLCASSDRLAGEQFFGPGTRLTVL.

The chain combines TRBV6-5 with TRBJ2-4, with D maybe TRBD2 (5 bases). Trimming removed 4 bases from V and 7 bases from J, with 11 bases in between. This CDR3 comprises 13 residues. Germline CDR1 and CDR2: MNHEY and SVGAGI. CDR3 sequence (DNA): TGTGCCAGCAGTTTGACTAAGTTGAACATTCAGTACTTC. It yields the protein CASSLTKLNIQYF.